Presented here are 23 T cell receptor beta chains from one specimen sequenced in a study of control samples from healthy donors and cancer patients. Sequencing was performed with immunoSEQ multiplex PCR; in TCRdb, only in-frame clones are kept and a portion is missing. The sample lists around 230,000 clones, around 94% seen once, with approximately 1.6% in the top ten. Sequences were obtained from blood. Receptor source: a man in his fifties or sixties in good health.

This clone was recorded a few times. CDR3: CASRAPSSNEQFF. The DNA of the CDR3 is TGTGCCAGCAGGGCGCCTAGCAGCAATGAGCAGTTCTTC. The chain joins TRBV6-5 to TRBJ2-1; TRBD2 might be the D (5 bases). Per germline, CDR1 MNHEY and CDR2 SVGAGI. CDR3 size: 13 residues. Trimming removed 6 bases at V and 6 bases at J, with 12 bases between.

The rearrangement uses TRBV7-8 and TRBJ1-6, with 10 bases lining up with TRBD1. The CDR3 covers 13 residues. With 5 bases clipped from V and 13 bases from J, the junction kept 5 bases outside the gene matches. CDR1 SGHVS and CDR2 FQNEAQ come from the germline V gene. The CDR3 region is CASSVGQGGPLHF. As DNA, the CDR3 is TGTGCCAGCAGCGTCGGACAGGGGGGCCCCCTCCACTTT.

CDR3 in amino acids: CASPGQYEQYV. The CDR3 DNA follows: TGCGCCAGCCCTGGGCAGTACGAGCAGTACGTC. This chain uses TRBV5-1 with TRBJ2-7; D unresolved. Germline CDR1 is SGHRS and CDR2 is YFSETQ. CDR3 length: 11 residues. V was pared by 7 bases and J by 4 bases, with 9 bases between.

The CDR3 is CASSHVRTGTGAYEQYF. The CDR3 region has the DNA TGCGCCAGCAGCCACGTTAGGACCGGGACAGGTGCCTACGAGCAGTACTTC. This chain joins TRBV4-1 and TRBJ2-7; 8 positions agree with TRBD1. The CDR3 spans 17 residues. Germline V lookup: CDR1 MGHRA, CDR2 YSYEKL. V trimming: 3 bases; J trimming: 2 bases; junction bases outside the gene matches: 12.

The chain couples TRBV6-4 to TRBJ2-2; D gene uncertain. Germline V gene data show CDR1 as MRHNA and CDR2 as SNTAGT. The ends were cut back, 4 bases at V and 0 bases at J, with 6 bases in the middle. The CDR3 is 14 residues long. CDR3 nucleotide sequence: TGTGCCAGCAGTGTAGGGCCGAACACCGGGGAGCTGTTTTTT. It yields the protein CASSVGPNTGELFF.

The J gene is TRBJ1-1, the V gene TRBV23-1, with a tentative D call TRBD1 (6 bases). TRBV23-1 is an ORF, and what it does is uncertain. Trimming cost V 0 bases and J 4 bases, with 9 bases left between them. This CDR3 is 14 amino acids long. DNA of the CDR3: TGCGCCAGCAGTCAATCGGGCAGGGGCACTGAAGCTTTCTTT. Amino acids: CASSQSGRGTEAFF.

CDR3 DNA: TGTGCCACCAGCCGCTGGACAGGGGGGGATGAAAAACTGTTTTTT. As protein: CATSRWTGGDEKLFF. The genes are TRBV15 and TRBJ1-4; 10 nucleotides line up with TRBD1. The V gene end was trimmed by 5 bases and the J gene end by 6 bases; junction bases not matched to a gene: 6. This CDR3 is built from 15 residues. Germline V gives CDR1 LNHNV, CDR2 YYDKDF (reference sequence).

This chain uses TRBV6-5 with TRBJ1-2; TRBD1 aligns across 11 bases. V lost 3 bases and J lost 6; bases outside the gene matches: 6. The germline gives CDR1 MNHEY, CDR2 SVGAGI. The CDR3 covers 15 residues. For the CDR3, the DNA is TGTGCCAGCAGTTATCGGGGACAGGGGGTTCATGGCTACACCTTC. Its translation is CASSYRGQGVHGYTF.

This clone was seen once. V is TRBV9 and J is TRBJ2-5; D is uncertain. The CDR3 contains 14 residues. CDR1 SGDLS and CDR2 YYNGEE come from the germline V gene. With 0 bases removed from V and 4 bases from J, the gap between germline ends came to 10 bases. This chain's CDR3 is CASSVASLGETQYF. The CDR3 DNA sequence: TGTGCCAGCAGCGTAGCTAGTCTGGGAGAGACCCAGTACTTC.

The chain employs TRBV16 and TRBJ1-6; D unclear. Germline-derived CDR1 and CDR2 are KGHSY and FQNENV. This CDR3 has 15 amino acids. V lost 5 bases to trimming and J lost 9 bases, with 17 bases between them. CDR3 region: CASSWARTLGSPLHF. CDR3 coding DNA: TGTGCCAGCAGCTGGGCCCGAACCCTTGGTTCACCCCTCCACTTT.

In the case of this clone: Relative to the germline gene, one junction end is altered; a read error may explain this. The chain uses TRBV5-4 and TRBJ1-4; maybe TRBD1 (6 bases). The CDR3 length is 10 residues. The V gene's germline CDR1 is SGHNT and CDR2 YYREEE (reference sequence). As DNA, the CDR3 is TGTGCCAGCAGCGTACCGGGACACGTTTTT. It is translated as CASSVPGHVF.

CDR3 residues: CASPGDEQFF. DNA of the CDR3: TGCGCCAGCCCGGGCGATGAGCAGTTCTTC. This chain joins TRBV5-1 and TRBJ2-1; D is ambiguous. V was cut by 7 bases and J by 8 bases, with 7 bases left in between. The germline gives CDR1 SGHRS, CDR2 YFSETQ. CDR3 length: 10 amino acids. The full variable domain, in which reference TRBV5-1 and TRBJ2-1 provide the parts outside the CDR3, is KAGVTQTPRYLIKTRGQQVTLSCSPISGHRSVSWYQQTPGQGLQFLFEYFSETQRNKGNFPGRFSGRQFSNSRSEMNVSTLELGDSALYLCASPGDEQFFGPGTRLTVL.

The V call is TRBV18, the J call TRBJ2-7; tentatively, D is TRBD1 (6 bases). CDR3 length: 15 residues. V was clipped by 3 bases and J by 9 bases, with 21 bases between them. Looked up from germline, CDR1 is KGHSH and CDR2 is LQKENI. In DNA, the CDR3 is TGTGCCAGCTCACCTCTGGAGACAGGCGTGAATAGGCAGTACTTC. This codes for CASSPLETGVNRQYF.

The chain combines TRBV6-6 with TRBJ1-3; possible D gene TRBD1, 6 bases. This CDR3 spans 16 amino acids. V was shortened by 5 bases and J by 2 bases, with 16 bases between the two germline ends. The germline V gene has CDR1 MNHNY and CDR2 SVGAGI (reference sequence). CDR3 in amino acids: CASSARSTGPGNTIYF. The CDR3 DNA follows: TGTGCCAGCAGTGCCCGCTCTACAGGGCCTGGAAACACCATATATTTT.

This chain uses TRBV5-6 with TRBJ1-6; no clear D. Trimming cost V 1 base and J 7 bases, with 6 bases left between them. Per the germline V gene, CDR1 is SGHDT and CDR2 is YYEEEE. CDR3 length equals 13 residues. CDR3 nucleotides: TGTGCCAGCAGCTTGCTAGGAAATTCACCCCTCCACTTT. Protein product: CASSLLGNSPLHF.

V and J are TRBV6-5 and TRBJ1-5; 8 bases are shared with TRBD1. V dropped 6 bases and J dropped 3; count of bases not matched to a gene: 4. Germline lookup yields CDR1 MNHEY and CDR2 SVGAGI. The CDR3 length is 14 residues. CDR3 region: CASSRTGYNQPQHF. Written as DNA, the CDR3 is TGTGCCAGCAGCCGGACAGGGTACAATCAGCCCCAGCATTTT.

This clone was seen a single time. The chain links TRBV9 to TRBJ1-6; perhaps TRBD1 as D (5 bases). Trimming removed 4 bases at V and 0 bases at J, with 11 bases between. The CDR3 is 16 residues long. Germline-derived CDR1 and CDR2 are SGDLS and YYNGEE. The DNA of the CDR3 is TGTGCCAGCAGCCGGGACCCTAGCTCCTATAATTCACCCCTCCACTTT. Amino acid sequence: CASSRDPSSYNSPLHF. Full variable domain (remainder filled in from reference TRBV9 and TRBJ1-6): DSGVTQTPKHLITATGQRVTLRCSPRSGDLSVYWYQQSLDQGLQFLIQYYNGEERAKGNILERFSAQQFPDLHSELNLSSLELGDSALYFCASSRDPSSYNSPLHFGNGTRLTVT.

This CDR3 is CASSSSDRVSYGYTF. The CDR3 region has the DNA TGTGCCAGCAGTTCCTCGGACAGGGTTAGCTATGGCTACACCTTC. V usage is TRBV6-5 and J usage is TRBJ1-2, with 8 bases that match TRBD1. This CDR3 comprises 15 residues. V was clipped by 4 bases and J by 4 bases; unmatched bases: 8. CDR1 is MNHEY and CDR2 is SVGAGI in the germline V gene.

The chain employs TRBV6-2 or TRBV6-3 and TRBJ1-5, with a possible D match to TRBD1 (6 bases). In germline, CDR1 is MNHEY, CDR2 SVGEGT. V gave up 3 bases and J gave up 6 bases, with 15 bases separating them. The CDR3 is made up of 15 amino acids. The CDR3 nucleotides read TGTGCCAGCAGTTATCGTCAGGGGTTCGGTCAGCCCCAGCATTTT. Translating gives CASSYRQGFGQPQHF.

V usage is TRBV6-6 and J usage is TRBJ1-1; unclear D gene. Germline V gene sequence: CDR1 MNHNY, CDR2 SVGAGI (reference sequence). Deletions cut 5 bases from V and 2 bases from J, with 6 bases between. This CDR3 is built from 12 residues. In nucleotides, the CDR3 is TGTGCCAGCAGTGACCCTAACACTGAAGCTTTCTTT. It yields the protein CASSDPNTEAFF.

V and J are TRBV19 and TRBJ2-1; D remains unclear. The CDR3 runs 14 residues. Trimming took 0 bases from V and 15 from J, leaving 18 bases between them. The germline V gene has CDR1 LNHDA and CDR2 SQIVND (reference sequence). The CDR3: CASSIDHVTPVGFF. The CDR3 nucleotides are TGTGCCAGTAGTATAGATCATGTAACTCCGGTGGGGTTCTTC.

The genes are TRBV5-1 and TRBJ2-1; D unclear. CDR1 is SGHRS and CDR2 is YFSETQ in the germline V gene. CDR3 length equals 14 residues. The germline V and J ends were trimmed by 0 bases and 6 bases, with 10 bases remaining between them. DNA of the CDR3: TGCGCCAGCAGCTTGGCCCCGCACCTCAATGAGCAGTTCTTC. Encoded protein: CASSLAPHLNEQFF.

In its sample, this clone was seen a few times. The chain is built from TRBV10-3 and TRBJ1-5, with 9 positions matching TRBD1. Germline CDR1 and CDR2: ENHRY and SYGVKD. This CDR3 is built from 16 residues. With V trimmed by 11 bases and J by 0 bases, 11 bases remained unmatched. In DNA form, the CDR3 reads TGTGCCCCCATAAGGCGGGACAGGGATAGCAATCAGCCCCAGCATTTT. Translated: CAPIRRDRDSNQPQHF.